This TCR beta chain was captured in a study of T cell changes during pregnancy in multiple sclerosis. This clone was counted once. Germline V gives CDR1 SGHTA, CDR2 FQGNSA. Trimming took 4 bases from V and 6 from J, leaving 12 bases between them. The CDR3 is 13 amino acids. Produced via immunoSEQ multiplex PCR; TCRdb's table is partial and in-frame only. Of roughly 40,000 clones detected, 80% to 90% appear once; the ten largest clones hold around 0.7%. The TCR sequence derives from a female donor with multiple sclerosis, enrolled in a pregnancy study. Sample: CD4+ T cells from peripheral blood mononuclear cells, taken before pregnancy. This chain uses TRBV7-2 with TRBJ1-2; unclear D gene. The CDR3 nucleotides read TGTGCCAGCAGCTACTACCTCTTGGATGGCTACACCTTC. This sequence encodes CASSYYLLDGYTF.